The clone carrying this T cell receptor beta chain was seen a few times. The antigen remains unidentified. With 60 Vbeta and 13 Jbeta primers, the PCR was carried out. Generated by immunoSEQ multiplex PCR, the TCRdb table keeps only in-frame clones and is missing some. The data hold about 170,000 clones, with roughly 79% observed a single time. The record originates from a study of cytomegalovirus exposure and HLA in healthy donors. Notes on the study in general: Follow-up analysis later connected one missense variant in DCLRE1C with trimming of TCR beta V- and J-genes.

This CDR3 is 14 amino acids long. The sequence was collected from a woman aged 45 to 65 in good health and CMV-seropositive. The chain carries TRBV21-1 and TRBJ1-5. TRBV21-1 is noted as a pseudogene. The sequencing sample was made of PBMCs. This CDR3 reads CASSPRPSRVPQHF. The CDR3, as DNA: TGTGCCAGCAGCCCACGACCCAGTCGGGTGCCCCAGCATTTT.